A single T cell receptor (beta chain) is shown here with its context. The V gene lost 6 bases and the J gene lost 4 bases, with 18 bases spanning the gap. CDR1 MNHEY and CDR2 SVGEGT come from the germline V gene. CDR3 length equals 15 residues. This entry belongs to a study of Graves' ophthalmopathy and Graves' hyperthyroidism. TCR beta CDR3 regions were amplified from RNA transcripts. First-round RT-PCR used HTBI primers; second-round multiplex PCR followed. From the multiplex PCR reads, TCRdb called clonotypes with MiXCR, one entry per CDR3 protein. In the table there are 170,000 or so distinct CDR3 sequences, 30% to 45% of which are singletons.

The gene calls are TRBV6-2 or TRBV6-3 and TRBJ2-5; perhaps TRBD1 as D (5 bases). The origin of this receptor is a woman between 35 and 50 years old with Graves' ophthalmopathy. Sequenced material: peripheral blood. The CDR3 sequence: CASRHRTSEGETQYF. In nucleotides, the CDR3 is TGTGCCAGCAGGCACCGGACAAGCGAAGGAGAGACCCAGTACTTC.